The clone carrying this T cell receptor (beta chain) has more than one count but fewer than ten. What it recognizes is unknown. The source of the sample is a study of cytomegalovirus exposure and HLA in healthy donors. Study as a whole: Unique TCR beta sequences numbering approximately 120 million came from around 180 million T cells in an earlier analysis. The study, taken as a whole, reports: TCR sequences were mostly rare, though some public TCRs occurred in many donors.

PCR was performed using 60 Vbeta and 13 Jbeta primers. Sequenced by immunoSEQ multiplex PCR; TCRdb stores in-frame clones only, minus some. The profile covers more than 130,000 clones, with 70% to 80% appearing a single time and more than 3% taken by the ten largest. The V end lost 5 bases, the J end lost 2 bases, and 19 bases lay between the germline ends. Germline assignment: CDR1 MNHEY and CDR2 SMNVEV (reference sequence). The CDR3 extends over 16 amino acids. The TCR originated in a man aged 18 to 30 in good health and CMV-seronegative. Sequencing was done on a sample of PBMCs. The chain combines TRBV27 with TRBJ2-7; TRBD1 is a possible D gene (6 bases). The DNA for the CDR3 is TGTGCCAGCAGTGGAACAGGGAGAACGGGCCCCTACGAGCAGTACTTC. Encoded protein: CASSGTGRTGPYEQYF.